This record concerns one T cell receptor (beta chain) sequence. Antigen unknown. The data are from a study of T-cell reconstitution after alpha-beta-depleted transplantation in children. General study findings and limits: Two months or so post-transplant, alpha-beta T cells reportedly derived from several hundred expanded graft clones.

The CDR3 totals 15 residues. The V and J ends lost 1 base and 5 bases respectively, with 15 bases between them. The germline V gene has CDR1 KGHSH and CDR2 LQKENI. Molecular barcoding with unique molecular identifiers was used for the TCRbeta library. Via MiXCR, TCRdb re-called the PCR reads, giving one row per CDR3 protein. The table has hundreds of thousands of distinct CDR3 sequences, more than 20% seen once. The sequence derives from a female patient aged 2-10 years who had a stem cell transplant for congenital amegakaryocytic thrombocytopenia, so the T cells may come from the graft donor. This material consisted of PBMCs, mostly from graft donor cells, taken 360 days after TCRalphabeta/CD19-depleted stem cell transplant. The V and J genes are TRBV18 and TRBJ2-7; no definite D call. This CDR3 is CASSPQRIGLNEQYF. The CDR3 nucleotides are TGTGCCAGCTCACCACAGAGGATCGGTCTCAACGAGCAGTACTTC.